This is a list of T cell receptor beta chains from one sample in a study of blood T cell repertoires in COVID-19. Measured with immunoSEQ multiplex PCR; TCRdb has only the in-frame clones, and not every one. The table lists 250,000 to 400,000 clones, 88% of them singletons. The sequenced sample consisted of peripheral blood. All receptors derive from a woman in her 30s with COVID-19, enrolled during active disease. Both conserved end residues are part of each CDR3. Expanded clones get a size class; other rows say once, few or many, or leave the size out.

J | V | size | CDR3
TRBJ1-1 | TRBV9 | - | CASSDRANTEAFF
TRBJ1-5 | TRBV28 | once | CASGGTVNQPQHF
TRBJ1-2 | TRBV27 | - | CASSSFYGLGGASGYTF
TRBJ1-1 | TRBV2 | once | CASRLQNTEAFF
TRBJ1-2 | TRBV6-1 | once | CASSEVAGIRVINYGYTF
TRBJ1-1 | TRBV28 | - | CASSSGVSGAAAEAFF
TRBJ2-3 | TRBV5-1 | few | CASSSQAGGRTDTQYF
TRBJ2-1 | TRBV7-6 | once | CASSEGGLAGPNEQFF
TRBJ1-3 | TRBV7-2 | - | CASSPQGNTIYF
TRBJ1-6 | TRBV5-4 | - | CASSLEAGGLDSPLHF
TRBJ1-6 | TRBV12-3/TRBV12-4 | - | CASSRTRGGPLHF
TRBJ2-3 | TRBV19 | - | CASSIPDRGGKDTDTQYF
TRBJ1-2 | TRBV6-5 | - | CASSYGTAEGYTF
TRBJ1-1 | TRBV30 | - | CARKRDTEAFF
TRBJ1-2 | TRBV19 | once | CASSIPVKGARILTAGYTF
TRBJ1-5 | TRBV2 | - | CASRDGGGQPQHF
TRBJ1-1 | TRBV5-1 | - | CASWAPGIGTEAFF
TRBJ1-1 | TRBV19 | - | CASSIGTENQAFF
TRBJ2-5 | TRBV6-2/TRBV6-3 | few | CASSWGQAETQYF
TRBJ2-2 | TRBV3-1/TRBV3-2 | - | CASSRAGAANTGELFF
TRBJ1-2 | TRBV4-1 | few | CASSHQTSTNYGYTF
TRBJ1-1 | TRBV12-3/TRBV12-4 | - | CASSLIGGTEAFF
TRBJ1-6 | TRBV19 | - | CAADFSYNSPLHF
TRBJ2-1 | TRBV4-1 | - | CASSQVRASGGLNEQFF
TRBJ2-7 | TRBV5-7 | - | CASSFPRGRRFDEQYF
TRBJ1-6 | TRBV24-1 | - | CATSDWPMGSPADSPLHF
TRBJ2-6 | TRBV11-3 | - | CASSLRVSGANVLTF
TRBJ1-1 | TRBV10-3 | - | CAISEQGYTEAFF
TRBJ2-5 | TRBV12-5 | few | CASGLVRRTSGGLLKETQYF
TRBJ1-4 | TRBV7-2 | - | CASSLAGGEKLFF
TRBJ2-2 | TRBV6-7 | - | CAFTPGTSETGELFF
TRBJ1-5 | TRBV12-3/TRBV12-4 | - | CASSSTGSQPQHF
TRBJ2-5 | TRBV18 | - | CASSLTRAGGEETQYF
TRBJ2-2 | TRBV4-2 | - | CASSQEGLAGANTGELFF
TRBJ2-5 | TRBV18 | - | CASSQYEEETQYF
TRBJ1-2 | TRBV14 | - | CASSQDGIRGLNYGYTF
TRBJ1-6 | TRBV15 | - | CATSRGSGLDSPLHF
TRBJ1-1 | TRBV2 | - | CASSSAGDGYTEAFF
TRBJ2-5 | TRBV5-1 | - | CASSTGLAGGPRQETQYF
TRBJ1-1 | TRBV11-2 | - | CASSLGGVNTEAFF
TRBJ1-2 | TRBV19 | once | CASSTGVSYGYTF
TRBJ1-1 | TRBV7-3 | few | CASSSQGIQAFF
TRBJ1-2 | TRBV7-3 | - | CASSLWPGGNYGYTF
TRBJ1-2 | TRBV1 | few | CTSSHQTGSASGYTF
TRBJ1-2 | TRBV28 | - | CASHSGTYYGYTF
TRBJ2-7 | TRBV7-2 | - | CASRLQGGAAYEQYF
TRBJ2-3 | TRBV12-3/TRBV12-4 | - | CASSLLAADTQYF
TRBJ2-3 | TRBV6-2/TRBV6-3 | - | CASSQRVGTDTQYF
TRBJ2-1 | TRBV5-6 | once | CASRGLRGYNEQFF
TRBJ1-3 | TRBV11-2 | - | CASTGAGPSSGNTIYF
TRBJ1-2 | TRBV6-5 | once | CASMRDSYGYTF
TRBJ1-1 | TRBV7-9 | few | CASSLRVTEAFF
TRBJ1-2 | TRBV6-5 | few | CASSSVYRGNYGYTF
TRBJ1-2 | TRBV5-1 | - | CASSLEGTGGYGYTF
TRBJ1-1 | TRBV29-1 | - | CSVSGTGGIEAFF
TRBJ2-3 | TRBV15 | - | CATSRGVTTTDTQYF
TRBJ2-5 | TRBV6-8 | - | CASSRNPQGFGQETQYF
TRBJ2-7 | TRBV6-5 | once | CASQPGTGFNEQYF
TRBJ1-1 | TRBV6-5 | - | CASSYSVGNTEAFF
TRBJ1-6 | TRBV15 | - | CATTPGTGGWTPLHF